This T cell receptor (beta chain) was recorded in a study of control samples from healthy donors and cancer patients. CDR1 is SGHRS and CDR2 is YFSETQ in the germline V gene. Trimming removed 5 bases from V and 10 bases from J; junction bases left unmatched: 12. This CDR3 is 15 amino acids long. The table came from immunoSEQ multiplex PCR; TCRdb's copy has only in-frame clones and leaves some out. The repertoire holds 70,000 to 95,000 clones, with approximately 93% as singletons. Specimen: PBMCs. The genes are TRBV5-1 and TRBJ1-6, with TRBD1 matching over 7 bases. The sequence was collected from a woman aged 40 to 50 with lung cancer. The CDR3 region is CASSEDRVQGSPLHF. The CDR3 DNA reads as TGCGCCAGCAGTGAAGACAGGGTCCAGGGGTCACCCCTCCACTTT.